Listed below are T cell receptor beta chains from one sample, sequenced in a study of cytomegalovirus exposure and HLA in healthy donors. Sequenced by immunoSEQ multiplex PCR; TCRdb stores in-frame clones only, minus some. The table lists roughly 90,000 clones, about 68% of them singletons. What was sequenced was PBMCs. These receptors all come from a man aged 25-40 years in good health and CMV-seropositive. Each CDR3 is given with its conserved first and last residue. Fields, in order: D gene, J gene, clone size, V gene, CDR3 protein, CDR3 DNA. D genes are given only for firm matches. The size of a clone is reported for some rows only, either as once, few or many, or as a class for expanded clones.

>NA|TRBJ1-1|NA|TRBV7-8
CASSQGLTEAFF
TGTGCCAGCTCTCAGGGTCTCACTGAAGCTTTCTTT
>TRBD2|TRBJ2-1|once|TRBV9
CASSVEPAGGWEQFF
TGTGCCAGCAGCGTAGAGCCAGCGGGGGGGTGGGAGCAGTTCTTC
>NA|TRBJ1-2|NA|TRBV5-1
CASSLVRVGYTF
TGCGCCAGCAGCTTGGTGAGGGTCGGCTACACCTTC
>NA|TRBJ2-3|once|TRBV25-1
CASSGDPRRADTQYF
TGTGCCAGCAGTGGGGACCCTAGGAGGGCAGATACGCAGTATTTT
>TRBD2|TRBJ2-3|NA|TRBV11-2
CASSPLRGGIDTQYF
TGTGCCAGCAGCCCCCTCCGGGGGGGGATAGATACGCAGTATTTT
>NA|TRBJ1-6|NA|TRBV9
CASSVGVVSNSPLHF
TGTGCCAGCAGCGTAGGAGTGGTCTCCAATTCACCCCTCCACTTT
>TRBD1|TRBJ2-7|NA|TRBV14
CASSRNRGEQYF
TGTGCCAGCAGCCGGAACAGGGGCGAGCAGTACTTC
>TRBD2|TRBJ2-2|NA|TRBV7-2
CASSSPSGVNRGELFF
TGTGCCAGCAGCTCTCCTAGCGGGGTGAACCGGGGGGAGCTGTTTTTT
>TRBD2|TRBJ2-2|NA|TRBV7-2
CASSYSGGGAFSGELFF
TGTGCCAGCAGCTATAGCGGGGGGGGAGCATTTAGCGGGGAGCTGTTTTTT
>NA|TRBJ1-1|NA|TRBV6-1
CASNSPGQNTEAFF
TGTGCCAGCAACTCCCCGGGACAGAACACTGAAGCTTTCTTT
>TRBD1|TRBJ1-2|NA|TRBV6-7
CASSYSKLGDRGRPNYGYTF
TGTGCCAGCAGTTACTCGAAGTTGGGTGACAGGGGAAGGCCTAACTATGGCTACACCTTC
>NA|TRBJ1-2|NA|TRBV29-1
CSVGQDYGYTF
TGCAGCGTTGGCCAGGACTATGGCTACACCTTC
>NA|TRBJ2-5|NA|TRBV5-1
CASSLGTQQETQYF
TGCGCCAGCAGCTTGGGGACACAACAAGAGACCCAGTACTTC
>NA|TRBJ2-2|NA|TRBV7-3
CASSLNSGSNTGELFF
TGTGCCAGCAGCTTAAATTCAGGTTCGAACACCGGGGAGCTGTTTTTT
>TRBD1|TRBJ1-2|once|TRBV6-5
CATLGTGVSYPF
TGTGCCACCCTGGGGACAGGAGTCAGCTACCCCTTC
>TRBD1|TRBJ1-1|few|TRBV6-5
CASTPTGQTEAFF
TGTGCCAGCACCCCGACAGGGCAAACTGAAGCTTTCTTT
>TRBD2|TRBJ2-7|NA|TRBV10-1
CASSGEAGSIYEQYF
TGCGCCAGCAGTGGGGAAGCGGGGAGCATCTACGAGCAGTACTTC
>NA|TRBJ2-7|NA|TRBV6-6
CASSHYEQYF
TGTGCCAGCAGCCACTACGAGCAGTACTTC
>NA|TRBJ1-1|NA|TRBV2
CASRAGHGDTEAFF
TGTGCCAGCAGAGCGGGACACGGGGACACTGAAGCTTTCTTT
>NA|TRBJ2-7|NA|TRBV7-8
CASSSLAEPYEQYF
TGTGCCAGCAGCTCCTTAGCGGAACCCTACGAGCAGTACTTC
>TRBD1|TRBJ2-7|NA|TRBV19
CASTVTGTGYYEQYF
TGTGCCAGTACCGTCACCGGGACAGGGTACTACGAGCAGTACTTC
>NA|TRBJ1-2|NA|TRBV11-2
CASSLEPGPAFGGYTF
TGTGCCAGCAGCTTAGAACCAGGGCCGGCTTTTGGTGGCTACACCTTC
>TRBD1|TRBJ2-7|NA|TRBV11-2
CASRPGTGTHEQYF
TGTGCCAGCCGCCCCGGGACAGGGACCCACGAGCAGTACTTC
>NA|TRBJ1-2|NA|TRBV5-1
CASSLAVSNYGYTF
TGCGCCAGCAGCTTGGCCGTGTCTAACTATGGCTACACCTTC
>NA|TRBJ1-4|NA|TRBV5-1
CASTNGEKLFF
TGCGCCAGCACGAACGGTGAAAAACTGTTTTTT
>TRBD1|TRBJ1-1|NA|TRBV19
CASSAAQGAYEAFF
TGTGCCAGTAGTGCGGCACAGGGGGCCTATGAAGCTTTCTTT
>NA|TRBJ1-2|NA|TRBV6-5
CAIGGKGYGYTF
TGTGCCATCGGCGGGAAAGGCTATGGCTACACCTTC
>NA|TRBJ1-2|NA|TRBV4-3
CASSRDTGYGYTF
TGCGCCAGCAGCCGGGACACGGGCTATGGCTACACCTTC
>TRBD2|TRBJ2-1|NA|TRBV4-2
CASSPLGSGLAGESYNEQFF
TGTGCCAGCAGCCCACTCGGATCGGGACTAGCGGGAGAATCTTACAATGAGCAGTTCTTC
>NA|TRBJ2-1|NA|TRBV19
CATSYSYNEQFF
TGTGCCACGTCTTACTCCTACAATGAGCAGTTCTTC
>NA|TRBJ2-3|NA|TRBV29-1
CSVEDLGIRTDTQYF
TGCAGCGTTGAGGACTTGGGGATCCGCACAGATACGCAGTATTTT
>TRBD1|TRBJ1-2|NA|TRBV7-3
CASSSPGQGALYGYTF
TGTGCCAGCAGCTCACCGGGACAGGGGGCTCTCTATGGCTACACCTTC
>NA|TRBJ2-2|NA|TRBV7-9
CASSSTNTGELFF
TGTGCCAGCAGCTCCACGAACACCGGGGAGCTGTTTTTT
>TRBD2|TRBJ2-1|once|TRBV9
CASSVAGASGPDHEQFF
TGTGCCAGCAGCGTAGCTGGGGCTAGCGGGCCTGACCATGAGCAGTTCTTC
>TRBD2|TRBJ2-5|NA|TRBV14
CASSLAGATGAQYF
TGTGCCAGCAGCCTAGCGGGGGCCACCGGGGCCCAGTACTTC